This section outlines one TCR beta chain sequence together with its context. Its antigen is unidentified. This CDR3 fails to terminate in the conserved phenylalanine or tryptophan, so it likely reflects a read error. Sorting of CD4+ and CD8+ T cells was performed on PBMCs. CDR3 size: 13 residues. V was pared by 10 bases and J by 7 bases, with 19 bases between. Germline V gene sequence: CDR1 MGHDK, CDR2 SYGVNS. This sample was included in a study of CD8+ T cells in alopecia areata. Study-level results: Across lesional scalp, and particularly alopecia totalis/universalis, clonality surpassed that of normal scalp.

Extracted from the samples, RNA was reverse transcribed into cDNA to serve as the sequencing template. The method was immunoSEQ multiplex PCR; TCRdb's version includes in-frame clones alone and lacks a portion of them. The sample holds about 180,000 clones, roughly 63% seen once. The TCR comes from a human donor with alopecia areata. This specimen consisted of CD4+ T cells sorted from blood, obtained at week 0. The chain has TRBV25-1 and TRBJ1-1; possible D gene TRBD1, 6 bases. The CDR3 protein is CATHHQGKGEAFS. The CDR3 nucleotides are TGTGCCACTCATCACCAGGGGAAAGGTGAAGCTTTCTCT.